The TCR beta chain under discussion was sequenced for a study of cytomegalovirus exposure and HLA in healthy donors. Whole-study findings and limits: The classifier reportedly diagnosed cytomegalovirus status with high specificity and sensitivity. A later analysis showed TCR association rates differing by HLA locus, peaking at DRB1 and lowest at HLA-C. In a later analysis, at a false discovery rate of 0.05, 16,951 TCR beta sequences were associated with HLA alleles. Rare TCR sequences dominated, though some public TCRs recurred in many donors.

Comments on this clone: Its antigen remains unknown.

The PCR made use of 60 Vbeta and 13 Jbeta primers. Clones were read by immunoSEQ multiplex PCR, and TCRdb kept only the in-frame ones, dropping some. The data show some 95,000 clones, with 78% seen just once and 4.1% held by the top ten. The CDR3 is 13 residues long. V shed 6 bases and J shed 5 bases, with 10 bases lying between them. Germline lookup yields CDR1 SNHLY and CDR2 FYNNEI. The clonotype comes from a woman aged 40-49 years in good health and CMV-seropositive. The gene calls are TRBV2 and TRBJ1-4, with D possibly matching TRBD1 (5 bases). Sequenced material: PBMCs. The CDR3 loop is CASRGQINEKLFF. The CDR3 DNA is TGTGCCAGCAGGGGGCAGATAAATGAAAAACTGTTTTTT.